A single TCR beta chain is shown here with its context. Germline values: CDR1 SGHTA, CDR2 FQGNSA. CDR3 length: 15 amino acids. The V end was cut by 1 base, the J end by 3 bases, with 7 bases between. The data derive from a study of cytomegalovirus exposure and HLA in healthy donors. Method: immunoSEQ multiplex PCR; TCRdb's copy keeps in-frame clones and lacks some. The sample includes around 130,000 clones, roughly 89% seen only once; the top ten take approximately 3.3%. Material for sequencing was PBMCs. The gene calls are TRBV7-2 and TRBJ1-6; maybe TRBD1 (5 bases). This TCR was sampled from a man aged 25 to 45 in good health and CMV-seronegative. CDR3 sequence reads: CASSLGGVYNSPLHF. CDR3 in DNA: TGTGCCAGCAGCTTAGGGGGGGTCTATAATTCACCCCTCCACTTT.